Listed below are T cell receptor beta chains from one sample, sequenced in a study of persistence of HIV-infected CD4 T cells. No antigen has been assigned to these receptors. Assay used: immunoSEQ multiplex PCR; TCRdb lists only in-frame clones, some missing. The sample yields roughly 48,000 clones, about 87% seen once. The sample here was CD4+ T cells sorted from PBMCs after roughly 20-hour stimulation, taken from a patient who received antiretroviral therapy. The receptors stem from an adult woman with HIV who was CMV-seropositive. The CDR3 runs from the conserved cysteine through the conserved F or W. Size tells how often a clone was seen (once, few, many) or the class of an expanded clone, and some rows leave it out.

J: TRBJ1-6
size: NA
V: TRBV19
CDR3: CASSNYRTYNSPLHF

J: TRBJ2-3
size: NA
V: TRBV2
CDR3: CASSEGAGIPPRTDTQYF

J: TRBJ1-2
size: NA
V: TRBV12-5
CDR3: CASGLRSRSGYTF

J: TRBJ2-5
size: NA
V: TRBV10-1
CDR3: CASSDLAGSTGQETQYF

J: TRBJ2-5
size: few
V: TRBV24-1
CDR3: CATSDPQTGGETQYF

J: TRBJ1-1
size: NA
V: TRBV15
CDR3: CATSRQASSTEAFF

J: TRBJ1-1
size: NA
V: TRBV14
CDR3: CASSQLFANTEAFF

J: TRBJ2-1
size: NA
V: TRBV27
CDR3: CTSVLAGGPYNEQFF

J: TRBJ2-1
size: NA
V: TRBV6-5
CDR3: CASSYSGVGNEQFF

J: TRBJ1-4
size: NA
V: TRBV10-3
CDR3: CAISGDRGRDFTTNEKLFF

J: TRBJ2-7
size: NA
V: TRBV9
CDR3: CASSVVDRGEKQYF

J: TRBJ1-2
size: NA
V: TRBV5-6
CDR3: CASSRDGNYGYTF

J: TRBJ2-5
size: NA
V: TRBV5-1
CDR3: CASSLVRETQYF

J: TRBJ2-7
size: once
V: TRBV3-1/TRBV3-2
CDR3: CASSQIGIPYEQYF

J: TRBJ2-6
size: once
V: TRBV7-3
CDR3: CASSRSGTLLSGANVLTF

J: TRBJ1-5
size: NA
V: TRBV4-1
CDR3: CASSQAHSNQPQHF

J: TRBJ2-7
size: once
V: TRBV21-1
CDR3: CARDPGTGDYEQYF

J: TRBJ1-2
size: few
V: TRBV10-3
CDR3: CAISESRAMEVGYTF

J: TRBJ1-2
size: NA
V: TRBV24-1
CDR3: CATSDARAFYGYTF

J: TRBJ2-1
size: NA
V: TRBV2
CDR3: CASTRDSSSYNEQFF

J: TRBJ1-1
size: NA
V: TRBV5-1
CDR3: CASSLETGGNTEAFF

J: TRBJ1-2
size: NA
V: TRBV2
CDR3: CASSEKARGGDGYTF

J: TRBJ2-3
size: NA
V: TRBV11-2
CDR3: CASSLRWLRNTSTDTQYF

J: TRBJ2-5
size: NA
V: TRBV5-4
CDR3: CASSLDSSSRETQYF

J: TRBJ2-1
size: NA
V: TRBV10-3
CDR3: CAISSGLADEGDEQFF

J: TRBJ1-1
size: NA
V: TRBV20-1
CDR3: CSAKVWTEAFF

J: TRBJ1-5
size: NA
V: TRBV6-2/TRBV6-3
CDR3: CASSYTGGGNQPQHF

J: TRBJ1-1
size: NA
V: TRBV7-7
CDR3: CASSFFGFQGNTEAFF

J: TRBJ1-1
size: NA
V: TRBV2
CDR3: CASTPERGWDTEAFF

J: TRBJ1-2
size: NA
V: TRBV27
CDR3: CASSPWTGGRNGYTF

J: TRBJ2-1
size: NA
V: TRBV18
CDR3: CASSPPRTPSSYNEQFF

J: TRBJ2-6
size: NA
V: TRBV18
CDR3: CASSLNRDAGANVLTF

J: TRBJ1-6
size: once
V: TRBV2
CDR3: CASKAVQNSPLHF

J: TRBJ1-4
size: few
V: TRBV5-6
CDR3: CASSLVGLTNEKLFF

J: TRBJ1-4
size: NA
V: TRBV6-5
CDR3: CASSFSPGQRNEKLFF

J: TRBJ1-1
size: NA
V: TRBV6-5
CDR3: CASKLGLRESTEAFF

J: TRBJ1-1
size: NA
V: TRBV6-5
CDR3: CASSQQLEAFF

J: TRBJ1-1
size: few
V: TRBV12-3/TRBV12-4
CDR3: CASSFGRRAFF

J: TRBJ2-3
size: NA
V: TRBV27
CDR3: CASLGAGGRWDTQYF

J: TRBJ1-2
size: NA
V: TRBV6-2/TRBV6-3
CDR3: CASSYGQGLYGYTF

J: TRBJ1-1
size: NA
V: TRBV9
CDR3: CASSVVGTEAFF

J: TRBJ1-5
size: NA
V: TRBV19
CDR3: CASSIKGDRVSNQPQHF

J: TRBJ1-1
size: NA
V: TRBV14
CDR3: CASSPTGGNTEAFF

J: TRBJ1-2
size: NA
V: TRBV19
CDR3: CASSMGDRVVLSGYTF

J: TRBJ2-7
size: NA
V: TRBV10-2
CDR3: CASSEQSVYEQYF

J: TRBJ1-5
size: once
V: TRBV18
CDR3: CASSLGVGHQPQHF

J: TRBJ2-7
size: NA
V: TRBV19
CDR3: CASSIVVSGEQYF

J: TRBJ1-2
size: NA
V: TRBV27
CDR3: CASSSSDGEVYGYTF

J: TRBJ2-1
size: NA
V: TRBV19
CDR3: CASSMISSGVAYNEQFF

J: TRBJ2-4
size: NA
V: TRBV10-2
CDR3: CASRGQGDIQYF